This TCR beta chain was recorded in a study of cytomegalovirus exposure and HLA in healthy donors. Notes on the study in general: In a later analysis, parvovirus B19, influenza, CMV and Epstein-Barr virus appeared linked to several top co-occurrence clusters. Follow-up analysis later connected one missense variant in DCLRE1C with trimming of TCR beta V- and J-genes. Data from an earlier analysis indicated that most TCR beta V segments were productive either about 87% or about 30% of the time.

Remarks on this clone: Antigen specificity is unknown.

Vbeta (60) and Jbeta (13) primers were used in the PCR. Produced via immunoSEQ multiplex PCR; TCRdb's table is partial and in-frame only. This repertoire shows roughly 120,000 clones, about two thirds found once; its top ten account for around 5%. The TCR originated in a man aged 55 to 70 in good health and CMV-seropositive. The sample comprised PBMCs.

The CDR3 is CASSLGGRGNTQYF. The CDR3 DNA is TGTGCCAGCAGCTTGGGAGGCCGGGGGAATACGCAGTATTTT. V and J are TRBV5-4 and TRBJ2-3, with D perhaps matching TRBD2 (6 bases). CDR1 and CDR2 from the germline V gene are SGHNT and YYREEE (reference sequence). The CDR3 length is 14 residues. Trimming removed 0 bases at V and 7 bases at J, with 12 bases between.